One sample yielded the 27 T cell receptor beta chains listed below, sequenced in a study of CXCR3-negative and CXCR3-positive naive CD8 T cells. Points from the study as a whole: More hydrophobic TRB CDR3s occurred in CXCR3-positive than in CXCR3-negative naive cells.

All TRB cDNA libraries came from 5' RACE performed with UMI labels. TCRdb reprocessed the 5' RACE reads and keeps a single row for each CDR3 protein, giving no DNA. This sample's clone table lists tens of thousands of distinct CDR3 sequences. These receptors lack a known antigen. Sequenced input: naive CXCR3+ CD8+ T cells from blood. The sample's subset: CD45RO-CCR7+CD27+CD95- naive CD8+ T cells expressing CXCR3 (TNR3+). The receptors stem from a human donor in good health. Some clones in this sample may be carry-over from other donors' samples.

This chain uses TRBV4-3 with TRBJ2-7. This CDR3 comprises 15 residues. Looked up from germline, CDR1 is LGHNA and CDR2 is YSLEER. This CDR3 is CASSQEAGSSYEQYF.

V and J are TRBV14 and TRBJ1-6. The CDR3 runs to 17 residues. Germline lookup yields CDR1 SGHDN and CDR2 FVKESK. The CDR3 loop is CASSQDVGRMKNSPLHF.

The chain uses TRBV28 and TRBJ2-1; the TRBD1 assignment by TCRdb is unverifiable without DNA. Germline-derived CDR1 and CDR2 are MDHEN and SYDVKM. CDR3 size: 17 residues. The CDR3: CASSSRDTLSLDNEQFF.

The chain is built from TRBV6-4 and TRBJ1-2. Germline CDR1 reads MRHNA; CDR2 reads SNTAGT. The length of the CDR3 is 11 residues. This chain's CDR3 is CASREWYGYTF.

The V and J genes are TRBV20-1 and TRBJ2-3; without DNA, the TCRdb call of TRBD2 cannot be checked. This CDR3 contains 16 residues. CDR1 is DFQATT, CDR2 SNEGSKA, per germline (reference sequence). The chain's CDR3 is CSARGGLAHGVDTQYF.

J is TRBJ2-3 and V is TRBV6-2 or TRBV6-3. Germline CDR1 MNHEY, CDR2 SVGEGT. The CDR3 contains 13 residues. CDR3 loop: CASSPAITDTQYF.

J is TRBJ2-7 and V is TRBV16. Per germline, CDR1 KGHSY and CDR2 FQNENV. This CDR3 is 14 amino acids long. CDR3 sequence reads: CASSQYQGSYEQYF.

The V call is TRBV6-5, the J call TRBJ2-5; the TRBD1 assignment by TCRdb is unverifiable without DNA. The germline gives CDR1 MNHEY, CDR2 SVGAGI. The length of the CDR3 is 14 residues. The CDR3: CASSYSGREETQYF.

This chain connects TRBV29-1 to TRBJ2-7; there is no DNA to check the TCRdb D call of TRBD1. Germline V lookup: CDR1 SQVTM, CDR2 ANQGSEA. The CDR3 is 12 residues long. The CDR3 reads CSVEWTGREQYF.

The chain employs TRBV27 and TRBJ2-3; the D gene TCRdb calls, TRBD1, cannot be checked with no DNA. Germline CDR1 reads MNHEY; CDR2 reads SMNVEV (reference sequence). This CDR3 spans 15 amino acids. CDR3 residues: CASSFNKGGTDTQYF.

The rearrangement links TRBV6-2 or TRBV6-3 to TRBJ1-2; as DNA is missing, the TRBD1 call by TCRdb cannot be tested. Germline V lookup: CDR1 MNHEY, CDR2 SVGEGT. The CDR3 contains 14 residues. CDR3 sequence reads: CASSYLSRTAFYTF.

The chain has TRBV14 and TRBJ2-3; the TCRdb call, TRBD1, lacks DNA for checking. This CDR3 contains 17 residues. Germline assignment: CDR1 SGHDN and CDR2 FVKESK. The CDR3 sequence: CASSQDHRGPITDTQYF. Drawing the rest from reference TRBV14 and TRBJ2-3, the complete variable domain is EAGVTQFPSHSVIEKGQTVTLRCDPISGHDNLYWYRRVMGKEIKFLLHFVKESKQDESGMPNNRFLAERTGGTYSTLKVQPAELEDSGVYFCASSQDHRGPITDTQYFGPGTRLTVL.

V usage is TRBV9 and J usage is TRBJ2-3; the TCRdb call, TRBD2, lacks DNA for checking. From germline, CDR1 is SGDLS and CDR2 YYNGEE. This CDR3 has 15 amino acids. This CDR3 reads CASISGSGDSDTQYF. Together with reference TRBV9 and TRBJ2-3, the CDR3 gives the full variable domain: DSGVTQTPKHLITATGQRVTLRCSPRSGDLSVYWYQQSLDQGLQFLIQYYNGEERAKGNILERFSAQQFPDLHSELNLSSLELGDSALYFCASISGSGDSDTQYFGPGTRLTVL.

The V and J genes are TRBV21-1 and TRBJ1-3; TCRdb names TRBD1, which stays unverified in the absence of DNA. TRBV21-1 is classified as a pseudogene. The CDR3 sequence is 19 residues long. CDR3 sequence: CASSKTPRDRGIPGNTIYF.

The J gene is TRBJ2-4, the V gene TRBV27; as DNA is missing, the TRBD1 call by TCRdb cannot be tested. CDR3 length: 12 amino acids. Per the germline V gene, CDR1 is MNHEY and CDR2 is SMNVEV (reference sequence). CDR3 residues: CASRGTGGIQYF.

V and J are TRBV2 and TRBJ2-1. Germline loops: CDR1 SNHLY, CDR2 FYNNEI. CDR3 length equals 13 residues. The CDR3 loop reads CASSAIDYNEQFF.

V is TRBV20-1 and J is TRBJ2-3. The CDR3 extends over 14 amino acids. Germline V lookup: CDR1 DFQATT, CDR2 SNEGSKA (reference sequence). The chain's CDR3 is CSARDLGLAGTQYF.

J is TRBJ2-2 and V is TRBV6-6. The CDR3 loop spans 13 amino acids. Germline V gene data show CDR1 as MNHNY and CDR2 as SVGAGI (reference sequence). CDR3 in amino acids: CASTRQNTGELFF.

The rearrangement joins TRBV28 to TRBJ2-7; the D call of TRBD1 rests on TCRdb alone, since no DNA is present to check it. The germline gives CDR1 MDHEN, CDR2 SYDVKM. CDR3 length: 13 amino acids. The CDR3 loop reads CASSRRGFYEQYF.

The chain has TRBV6-6 and TRBJ2-7; with no DNA, the TCRdb D assignment of TRBD1 cannot be verified. Germline assignment: CDR1 MNHNY and CDR2 SVGAGI (reference sequence). The CDR3 is made up of 16 amino acids. The CDR3 sequence is CASQPSDGGPGHEQYF.

The chain has TRBV25-1 and TRBJ2-5; TCRdb picks TRBD1, but there is no DNA to check that call. The CDR3 is 16 residues long. Germline CDR1 is MGHDK and CDR2 is SYGVNS. The CDR3 sequence: CASSEGGQTSEETQYF. Looking up the rest from reference TRBV25-1 and TRBJ2-5 gives the full variable domain: EADIYQTPRYLVIGTGKKITLECSQTMGHDKMYWYQQDPGMELHLIHYSYGVNSTEKGDLSSESTVSRIRTEHFPLTLESARPSHTSQYLCASSEGGQTSEETQYFGPGTRLLVL.

The chain combines TRBV7-2 with TRBJ2-1; TCRdb picks TRBD1, but there is no DNA to check that call. The CDR3 has 15 residues. Germline loops: CDR1 SGHTA, CDR2 FQGNSA. The CDR3 sequence: CASSPGTGGLNEQFF.

V and J are TRBV20-1 and TRBJ1-3; TCRdb gives TRBD1 as the D gene, but with no DNA this cannot be confirmed. The germline CDR1 and CDR2 sequences are DFQATT and SNEGSKA (reference sequence). The CDR3 contains 15 residues. The CDR3 region is CSARDLGASGNTIYF.

By frequency, this clonotype registers medium-sized. The chain carries TRBV7-6 and TRBJ2-7; without DNA, the TCRdb call of TRBD1 cannot be checked. The germline gives CDR1 SGHVS, CDR2 FNYEAQ. The CDR3 contains 15 residues. The CDR3 region is CASSYATGGGYEQYF.

The chain is built from TRBV7-2 and TRBJ2-7. CDR1 is SGHTA and CDR2 is FQGNSA in the germline V gene. The CDR3 is 17 amino acids. CDR3 residues: CASSFDLKSASSYEQYF.

The V gene is TRBV7-2, the J gene TRBJ2-1. This CDR3 comprises 13 residues. Germline loops: CDR1 SGHTA, CDR2 FQGNSA. CDR3 in amino acids: CASRALPGDEQFF.

This rearrangement joins TRBV27 to TRBJ2-5; TCRdb reports TRBD1, a call that lacks DNA to check it against. Germline V gene data show CDR1 as MNHEY and CDR2 as SMNVEV (reference sequence). CDR3 length: 13 amino acids. CDR3 residues: CASSSPLQETQYF.